These 28 T cell receptor beta chains were all obtained from the same sample, sequenced in a study of T cell responses to AZD1222 COVID-19 vaccine. Only in-frame clones appear in the TCRdb table, and some are missing; sequencing was by immunoSEQ multiplex PCR. The sample holds 100,000 to 150,000 clones, roughly 86% seen once. Sequenced here: peripheral blood, sampled on day 0 of AZD1222 vaccination. Receptors originate from an adult in good health.

The chain uses TRBV7-9 and TRBJ2-1; the D gene is possibly TRBD2 (6 bases). Per germline, CDR1 SEHNR and CDR2 FQNEAQ (reference sequence). The length of the CDR3 is 15 residues. V was shortened by 4 bases and J by 3 bases, with 13 bases between the two germline ends. CDR3 protein: CASSWWSGRYNEQFF. DNA for the CDR3: TGTGCCAGCAGCTGGTGGAGCGGGCGCTACAATGAGCAGTTCTTC.

V and J are TRBV5-6 and TRBJ2-7; D gene unclear. The ends were cut back, 0 bases at V and 4 bases at J, with 2 bases in the middle. From germline, CDR1 is SGHDT and CDR2 YYEEEE. This CDR3 contains 11 residues. The CDR3 protein is CASSLEYEQYF. The CDR3 DNA reads as TGTGCCAGCAGCTTGGAATACGAGCAGTACTTC.

This chain links TRBV15 with TRBJ1-2; D perhaps matches TRBD1 (6 bases). This CDR3 is 14 amino acids long. Between the trimmed V and J ends, which lost 1 base and 2 bases, there was a span of 8 bases. Germline V lookup: CDR1 LNHNV, CDR2 YYDKDF (reference sequence). In nucleotides, the CDR3 is TGTGCCACCAGCAGAGCCGGGACAAACTATGGCTACACCTTC. It yields the protein CATSRAGTNYGYTF.

This chain uses TRBV2 with TRBJ1-2, with a possible D match to TRBD1 (5 bases). Germline CDR1 and CDR2: SNHLY and FYNNEI. This CDR3 has 13 residues. V was cut by 5 bases and J by 8 bases, with 15 bases left in between. CDR3 protein: CASSPGDVRGYTF. The CDR3 nucleotides read TGTGCCAGCAGTCCGGGGGACGTACGGGGCTACACCTTC.

This rearrangement joins TRBV6-5 to TRBJ2-7; 11 bases line up with TRBD2. Germline trimming cut 6 bases from V and 11 bases from J; bases unmatched to any gene: 12. Per germline, CDR1 MNHEY and CDR2 SVGAGI. The CDR3 is 14 amino acids. In DNA form, the CDR3 reads TGTGCCAGCAGACTTAGCGGGAGGGCTGAGAGGGAGTACTTC. Its protein product is CASRLSGRAEREYF.

V is TRBV9 and J is TRBJ2-7, with TRBD1 as a possible D gene (5 bases). Germline V gene sequence: CDR1 SGDLS, CDR2 YYNGEE. The length of the CDR3 is 13 residues. V was shortened by 10 bases and J by 2 bases, with 16 bases between the two germline ends. CDR3 nucleotide sequence: TGTGCCGGCCCTCGCAGCAGGGCCTACGAGCAGTACTTC. Translation: CAGPRSRAYEQYF.

The chain has TRBV29-1 and TRBJ1-6; D gene unclear. The germline V gene encodes CDR1 SQVTM and CDR2 ANQGSEA. Trimming cost V 6 bases and J 6 bases, with 12 bases left between them. The CDR3 is 13 residues long. The CDR3 region has the DNA TGCAGCGTGAGGAGGGAATCTAATTCACCCCTCCACTTT. This codes for CSVRRESNSPLHF.

The V gene is TRBV5-8, the J gene TRBJ2-6; maybe TRBD2 (5 bases). Trimming cost V 4 bases and J 6 bases, with 14 bases left between them. This CDR3 is 15 amino acids long. Germline V gene data show CDR1 as SGHTS and CDR2 as YDEGEE. Here the CDR3 reads CASSPTTTLANVLTF. CDR3 nucleotides: TGTGCCAGCAGCCCGACTACTACCTTGGCCAACGTCCTGACTTTC.

The J gene is TRBJ2-3, the V gene TRBV9; 10 nucleotides line up with TRBD2. The CDR3 is 14 residues long. Germline assignment: CDR1 SGDLS and CDR2 YYNGEE. Unmatched junction bases numbered 2, after V lost 3 bases and J lost 4 bases. The CDR3 sequence is CASSGTSGPDTQYF. In DNA, the CDR3 is TGTGCCAGCAGCGGGACTAGCGGACCAGATACGCAGTATTTT.

This clone was observed a few times. In the same sample, other DNA sequences code for this CDR3. The chain recombines TRBV19 with TRBJ1-2; D gene ambiguous. CDR1 LNHDA and CDR2 SQIVND come from the germline V gene (reference sequence). The V end was cut by 0 bases, the J end by 2 bases, with 4 bases between. This CDR3 has 13 amino acids. Here the CDR3 reads CASSIDRNYGYTF. The DNA of the CDR3 is TGTGCCAGTAGTATAGACCGGAACTATGGCTACACCTTC. Full variable domain (missing parts from reference TRBV19 and TRBJ1-2): DGGITQSPKYLFRKEGQNVTLSCEQNLNHDAMYWYRQDPGQGLRLIYYSQIVNDFQKGDIAEGYSVSREKKESFPLTVTSAQKNPTAFYLCASSIDRNYGYTFGSGTRLTVV.

The rearrangement joins TRBV9 to TRBJ2-5; D is perhaps TRBD1 (5 bases). Trimming pared 1 base from V and 3 bases from J, leaving 10 bases between. The CDR3 runs to 14 residues. Germline assignment: CDR1 SGDLS and CDR2 YYNGEE. The CDR3 region is CASSVWGLKETQYF. DNA for the CDR3: TGTGCCAGCAGCGTATGGGGCCTCAAAGAGACCCAGTACTTC.

The rearrangement links TRBV19 to TRBJ2-7; 12 bases match TRBD2. CDR1 and CDR2 from the germline V gene are LNHDA and SQIVND (reference sequence). The CDR3 is made up of 15 amino acids. V shed 3 bases and J 3 bases; nucleotides not matched to a gene: 3. CDR3: CASSIGLAGNYEQYF. The CDR3 nucleotides read TGTGCCAGTAGTATCGGACTAGCGGGGAACTACGAGCAGTACTTC.

The chain links TRBV14 to TRBJ1-5; D gene ambiguous. The CDR3 covers 14 residues. CDR1 is SGHDN, CDR2 FVKESK, per germline. The ends were cut back, 1 base at V and 1 base at J, with 5 bases in the middle. DNA of the CDR3: TGTGCCAGCAGCCAAGGGGGAAGCAATCAGCCCCAGCATTTT. It yields the protein CASSQGGSNQPQHF.

The rearrangement joins TRBV7-9 to TRBJ2-7; D is ambiguous. Germline loops: CDR1 SEHNR, CDR2 FQNEAQ (reference sequence). The CDR3 totals 13 residues. V was clipped by 5 bases and J by 6 bases, with 14 bases between them. In DNA, the CDR3 is TGTGCCAGCAGCCCGCCTAGTACCCCCGAGCAGTACTTC. Encoded protein: CASSPPSTPEQYF.

This chain connects TRBV9 to TRBJ2-1, with 7 bases identical to TRBD2. V was clipped by 1 base and J by 9 bases; unmatched bases: 10. The CDR3 extends over 15 amino acids. Germline V gene lookup returns CDR1 SGDLS and CDR2 YYNGEE. This CDR3 is CASSVRAGLVLEQFF. DNA for the CDR3: TGTGCCAGCAGCGTAAGGGCTGGACTAGTCCTTGAGCAGTTCTTC.

The V and J genes are TRBV5-6 and TRBJ1-1, with D tentatively TRBD1 (5 bases). The CDR3 is made up of 16 amino acids. The germline V gene encodes CDR1 SGHDT and CDR2 YYEEEE. The V end lost 2 bases, the J end lost 3 bases, and 17 bases lay between the germline ends. The DNA of the CDR3 is TGTGCCAGCAGCTTCCCCGGGGGAGGATGGGACACTGAAGCTTTCTTT. Encoded protein: CASSFPGGGWDTEAFF.

The rearrangement uses TRBV7-6 and TRBJ2-1; 10 bases map to TRBD2. The CDR3 is 17 amino acids. Germline-derived CDR1 and CDR2 are SGHVS and FNYEAQ. J lost 7 bases, V lost 0 bases, and 9 bases had no gene match. CDR3 nucleotides: TGTGCCAGCAGCTTAGCGAGCTCAGCGGGAGGGTGGAATGAGCAGTTCTTC. This codes for CASSLASSAGGWNEQFF.

The V and J genes are TRBV6-5 and TRBJ2-5; a weak D match, TRBD2 (5 bases). The germline CDR1 and CDR2 sequences are MNHEY and SVGAGI. The CDR3 runs to 16 residues. Trimming took off 0 bases at V and 2 bases at J, with 13 bases between the two ends. CDR3 sequence reads: CASSYSLTGNQETQYF. The CDR3 region has the DNA TGTGCCAGCAGTTACTCCCTAACGGGGAATCAAGAGACCCAGTACTTC.

The CDR3 protein is CASKVGAYNEQFF. CDR3 sequence (DNA): TGTGCCAGCAAAGTCGGGGCCTACAATGAGCAGTTCTTC. The rearrangement joins TRBV27 to TRBJ2-1, with D possibly matching TRBD2 (5 bases). V gave up 7 bases and J gave up 2 bases, with 9 bases separating them. Germline V gene data show CDR1 as MNHEY and CDR2 as SMNVEV (reference sequence). The CDR3 totals 13 residues.

V is TRBV19 and J is TRBJ2-7, with TRBD1 identical over 10 bases. Germline assignment: CDR1 LNHDA and CDR2 SQIVND (reference sequence). V lost 10 bases to trimming and J lost 3 bases; unmatched junction nucleotides: 9. This CDR3 has 14 residues. Here the CDR3 DNA reads TGTGCCACCCAATCCGGGACAGGGGACTACGAGCAGTACTTC. This codes for CATQSGTGDYEQYF. The full variable domain, with the rest looked up from reference TRBV19 and TRBJ2-7, is DGGITQSPKYLFRKEGQNVTLSCEQNLNHDAMYWYRQDPGQGLRLIYYSQIVNDFQKGDIAEGYSVSREKKESFPLTVTSAQKNPTAFYLCATQSGTGDYEQYFGPGTRLTVT.

The chain recombines TRBV19 with TRBJ2-7, with a weak D call TRBD2 (6 bases). The CDR3 length is 17 residues. Germline CDR1 and CDR2: LNHDA and SQIVND (reference sequence). V shed 0 bases and J shed 0 bases, with 15 bases lying between them. CDR3 protein: CASSIDLGSGYSYEQYF. The CDR3 DNA reads TGTGCCAGTAGTATAGATCTGGGTAGCGGTTACTCCTACGAGCAGTACTTC.

In nucleotides, the CDR3 is TGTGCCAGCAGCTTTGGGAGCGCCGGGGAGCTGTTTTTT. It encodes CASSFGSAGELFF. The V and J genes are TRBV7-2 and TRBJ2-2; perhaps TRBD2 as D (5 bases). Trimming left V 3 bases short and J 6 bases short, with 8 bases between. The CDR3 spans 13 residues. Germline lookup yields CDR1 SGHTA and CDR2 FQGNSA.

The genes are TRBV2 and TRBJ2-7; the D is unclear. The CDR3 spans 10 residues. The germline V gene has CDR1 SNHLY and CDR2 FYNNEI. V gave up 6 bases and J gave up 4 bases, with 4 bases separating them. CDR3 loop: CASRDYEQYF. CDR3 nucleotides: TGTGCCAGCAGGGATTACGAGCAGTACTTC.

The chain links TRBV5-1 to TRBJ1-2; 12 bases line up with TRBD1. CDR3 length: 16 residues. CDR1 SGHRS and CDR2 YFSETQ come from the germline V gene. After removal of 0 bases from V and 6 bases from J, the junction contained 6 bases not matched to a gene. The CDR3 is CASSLGGTGGKNGYTF. The DNA for the CDR3 is TGCGCCAGCAGCTTGGGTGGGACAGGGGGCAAAAATGGCTACACCTTC.

This chain uses TRBV9 with TRBJ1-3, with TRBD1 as a possible D gene (5 bases). Germline CDR1 reads SGDLS; CDR2 reads YYNGEE. Trimming cost V 0 bases and J 0 bases, with 13 bases left between them. This CDR3 region has 17 residues. Written as DNA, the CDR3 is TGTGCCAGCAGCGTAGCCCATGACAGCCTCTCTGGAAACACCATATATTTT. It yields the protein CASSVAHDSLSGNTIYF.

The chain recombines TRBV7-2 with TRBJ2-7; 12 bases agree with TRBD2. Germline V CDR1 and CDR2: SGHTA, FQGNSA. The CDR3 consists of 13 residues. V shed 7 bases, J shed 7 bases, and the junction held 5 bases outside the gene matches. CDR3 sequence: CASKTSGRGEQYF. DNA of the CDR3: TGTGCCAGCAAGACTAGCGGGAGAGGAGAGCAGTACTTC.

The count of this clone is one. The CDR3 region is CASSGQVAYNEQFF. CDR3 DNA sequence: TGTGCCAGTAGTGGACAGGTGGCCTACAATGAGCAGTTCTTC. The V gene is TRBV19, the J gene TRBJ2-1; the match to TRBD1 covers 7 bases. CDR1 LNHDA and CDR2 SQIVND come from the germline V gene (reference sequence). V lost 5 bases, J lost 2 bases, and 3 bases stayed unmatched. The CDR3 covers 14 residues.

This chain joins TRBV7-9 and TRBJ1-5; the D gene is possibly TRBD1 (6 bases). CDR1 and CDR2 from the germline V gene are SEHNR and FQNEAQ (reference sequence). The CDR3 contains 15 residues. The V end lost 0 bases, the J end lost 7 bases, and 13 bases lay between the germline ends. CDR3 protein: CASSLAGGAGQPQHF. The CDR3 coding sequence is TGTGCCAGCAGCTTAGCGGGGGGCGCGGGGCAGCCCCAGCATTTT. The full variable domain, completed using reference TRBV7-9 and TRBJ1-5, is DTGVSQNPRHKITKRGQNVTFRCDPISEHNRLYWYRQTLGQGPEFLTYFQNEAQLEKSRLLSDRFSAERPKGSFSTLEIQRTEQGDSAMYLCASSLAGGAGQPQHFGDGTRLSIL.